The clone carrying this TCR beta chain occurred once. Its antigen remains unidentified. Germline V gene lookup returns CDR1 MGHRA and CDR2 YSYEKL. The ends lost 2 bases at V and 5 bases at J; junction bases unmatched: 12. The CDR3 loop spans 16 amino acids. The data derive from a study of shared clonotypes between healthy human individuals. Clones were sequenced by immunoSEQ multiplex PCR, and TCRdb holds only the in-frame ones, with some missing. This table holds approximately 640,000 clones, about two thirds found once. Whole-study results and caveats: All-four-donor shared clonotypes had higher generation probabilities than non-shared clonotypes did.

The material sequenced was memory CD4+ T cells sorted from blood. The subset denotes: CD45RA-negative fraction. The sequence was obtained from a woman in her 30s in good health. V gene TRBV4-1 combines with J gene TRBJ2-7, with TRBD2 matching over 7 bases. The CDR3 loop reads CASSQRLASRVDEQYF. The CDR3 DNA reads as TGCGCCAGCAGCCAACGACTAGCCAGTCGGGTCGACGAGCAGTACTTC.